Listed below are T cell receptor beta chains from one sample, sequenced in a study of technical replicates of blood from a handful of donors. Assay used: immunoSEQ multiplex PCR; TCRdb lists only in-frame clones, some missing. The sample lists 80,000 to 85,000 clones, around 91% occurring once. Sequencing input: T cells isolated from PBMCs. All receptors come from a human donor in good health. Both conserved end residues are part of each CDR3. The order of the fields is clone size, V gene, J gene, D gene, CDR3 protein, CDR3 DNA. D genes are given only for firm matches. Clone size is not always given. Where it is, it says once, few, many or a class for expanded clones.

abundance: NA
v_gene: TRBV27
j_gene: TRBJ2-2
d_gene: NA
CDR3aa: CASSLKRLPLGSGELFF
CDR3nt: TGTGCCAGCAGTTTGAAAAGACTCCCGCTCGGGTCCGGGGAGCTGTTTTTT

abundance: NA
v_gene: TRBV19
j_gene: TRBJ2-1
d_gene: NA
CDR3aa: CASSFQADNEQFF
CDR3nt: TGTGCCAGTAGTTTCCAAGCGGATAATGAGCAGTTCTTC

abundance: NA
v_gene: TRBV29-1
j_gene: TRBJ1-2
d_gene: NA
CDR3aa: CSVEVPGYGYTF
CDR3nt: TGCAGCGTTGAAGTGCCCGGGTATGGCTACACCTTC

abundance: NA
v_gene: TRBV30
j_gene: TRBJ2-5
d_gene: TRBD2
CDR3aa: CACHLGEGRETQYF
CDR3nt: TGTGCCTGTCATCTAGGGGAGGGACGGGAGACCCAGTACTTC

abundance: NA
v_gene: TRBV4-3
j_gene: TRBJ1-2
d_gene: TRBD1
CDR3aa: CASSQDGGTGFNYGYTF
CDR3nt: TGCGCCAGCAGCCAAGATGGGGGGACAGGGTTTAACTATGGCTACACCTTC

abundance: NA
v_gene: TRBV19
j_gene: TRBJ1-3
d_gene: NA
CDR3aa: CASSIGTHSGNTIYF
CDR3nt: TGTGCCAGTAGTATCGGTACTCACTCTGGAAACACCATATATTTT

abundance: NA
v_gene: TRBV27
j_gene: TRBJ2-3
d_gene: NA
CDR3aa: CASSFFTTSTDTQYF
CDR3nt: TGTGCCAGCAGTTTCTTTACGACTAGCACAGATACGCAGTATTTT

abundance: NA
v_gene: TRBV5-8
j_gene: TRBJ1-2
d_gene: TRBD1
CDR3aa: CASSDRRTGVYYGYTF
CDR3nt: TGTGCCAGCAGCGATCGACGTACAGGGGTTTACTATGGCTACACCTTC

abundance: once
v_gene: TRBV7-2
j_gene: TRBJ2-5
d_gene: NA
CDR3aa: CASSPWPPSSQETQYF
CDR3nt: TGTGCCAGCAGCCCCTGGCCCCCCTCCTCTCAAGAGACCCAGTACTTC

abundance: NA
v_gene: TRBV29-1
j_gene: TRBJ2-1
d_gene: NA
CDR3aa: CSVAEGQSEQFF
CDR3nt: TGCAGCGTTGCCGAGGGCCAGAGTGAGCAGTTCTTC

abundance: NA
v_gene: TRBV7-9
j_gene: TRBJ1-5
d_gene: NA
CDR3aa: CASSGGGKGPQHF
CDR3nt: TGTGCCAGCTCGGGGGGGGGCAAGGGGCCCCAGCATTTT

abundance: NA
v_gene: TRBV4-1
j_gene: TRBJ2-7
d_gene: NA
CDR3aa: CASSQLASYEQYF
CDR3nt: TGCGCCAGCAGCCAGCTAGCCTCCTACGAGCAGTACTTC

abundance: NA
v_gene: TRBV10-3
j_gene: TRBJ2-7
d_gene: TRBD1
CDR3aa: CAISLGQGTYEQYF
CDR3nt: TGTGCCATCTCCCTGGGACAGGGAACTTACGAGCAGTACTTC

abundance: once
v_gene: TRBV2
j_gene: TRBJ2-1
d_gene: TRBD2
CDR3aa: CASSGGLAGVLNEQFF
CDR3nt: TGTGCCAGCAGTGGGGGACTAGCGGGAGTCTTAAATGAGCAGTTCTTC

abundance: NA
v_gene: TRBV6-1
j_gene: TRBJ2-2
d_gene: NA
CDR3aa: CASSELRTGGELFF
CDR3nt: TGTGCCAGCAGTGAATTGAGAACGGGAGGGGAGCTGTTTTTT

abundance: NA
v_gene: TRBV13
j_gene: TRBJ2-7
d_gene: TRBD2
CDR3aa: CASSSGLAGKLSYEQYF
CDR3nt: TGTGCCAGCAGCTCGGGACTAGCGGGCAAGCTCTCCTACGAGCAGTACTTC

abundance: NA
v_gene: TRBV4-1
j_gene: TRBJ2-3
d_gene: TRBD2
CDR3aa: CASSQDSAGGGTDTQYF
CDR3nt: TGCGCCAGCAGCCAAGATAGCGCGGGAGGAGGGACTGATACGCAGTATTTT